This T cell receptor beta chain originates from a study of shared clonotypes between healthy human individuals. Germline V CDR1 and CDR2: SGHNT, YYREEE (reference sequence). The CDR3 totals 13 residues. Trimming took 1 base from V and 10 from J, leaving 12 bases between them. Naive CD8 cells, CD45RO-negative and positively selected for CCR7, excluded terminally differentiated effector memory CD45RA+ cells. The donors, all of them Caucasian adults, lived in Nashville, Tennessee. Data came from immunoSEQ multiplex PCR; TCRdb stores just in-frame clones and leaves some out. The table includes roughly 2,000,000 clones, just over 90% detected once.

The rearrangement links TRBV5-4 to TRBJ2-1; D perhaps matches TRBD1 (5 bases). Sequencing was done on a sample of naive CD8+ T cells from PBMCs. The receptor comes from a man younger than 35 in good health. Some clones in this sample may be carry-over from other donors' samples. CDR3 in DNA: TGTGCCAGCAGCTTGTCCTCAGGGTACGAGCAGTTCTTC. This sequence encodes CASSLSSGYEQFF.